These 5 T cell receptor beta chains share one sample of origin, sequenced in a study of early T cells in non-severe SARS-CoV-2 infection. TCRdb called the 5' RACE reads again in MiXCR, with one record for every CDR3 protein. The sample lists 70,000 to 85,000 distinct CDR3 sequences, approximately 12% occurring once. The sequenced sample was whole blood. These receptor sequences come from an adult who was a healthcare worker with PCR-confirmed SARS-CoV-2 infection or an uninfected control (not recorded which).

Ten or more counts support this clonotype. The V call is TRBV11-2, the J call TRBJ1-1; D unresolved. The CDR3 is made up of 15 amino acids. The ends were cut back, 5 bases at V and 1 base at J, with 14 bases in the middle. Per germline, CDR1 SGHAT and CDR2 FQNNGV. The CDR3 loop reads CASSPLRQPNTEAFF. The CDR3 nucleotides read TGTGCCAGCAGCCCCTTGCGGCAGCCGAACACTGAAGCTTTCTTT.

There are many counts of this clonotype. The gene calls are TRBV13 and TRBJ1-1; TRBD1 might be the D (5 bases). Looked up from germline, CDR1 is PRHDT and CDR2 is FYEKMQ (reference sequence). The length of the CDR3 is 14 residues. V gave up 3 bases and J gave up 1 base, with 9 bases separating them. This CDR3 reads CASSFWGTNTEAFF. CDR3 nucleotide sequence: TGTGCCAGCAGCTTCTGGGGGACGAACACTGAAGCTTTCTTT.

In this sample, this clonotype turned up many times. The CDR3 coding sequence is TGCGCCAGCAGCTGGACAGGGGCCACTGAAGCTTTCTTT. This codes for CASSWTGATEAFF. This chain connects TRBV5-1 to TRBJ1-1; 9 nucleotides line up with TRBD1. The CDR3 loop spans 13 amino acids. The ends lost 3 bases at V and 4 bases at J; junction bases unmatched: 1. CDR1 is SGHRS and CDR2 is YFSETQ in the germline V gene.

This clonotype was observed many times. This chain joins TRBV5-5 and TRBJ2-7; D possibly corresponds to TRBD2 (6 bases). This CDR3 has 15 amino acids. Trimming removed 4 bases at V and 5 bases at J, with 19 bases between. Looked up from germline, CDR1 is SGHKS and CDR2 is YYEKEE (reference sequence). CDR3 nucleotide sequence: TGTGCCAGCAGCGGGGGGACGGGCCTGGTTGACGAGCAGTACTTC. It specifies CASSGGTGLVDEQYF.

This clonotype was counted ten times or more. The chain couples TRBV20-1 to TRBJ1-1; D is uncertain. This CDR3 region has 14 residues. Germline lookup yields CDR1 DFQATT and CDR2 SNEGSKA (reference sequence). The V and J ends lost 3 bases and 0 bases respectively, with 11 bases between them. DNA of the CDR3: TGCAGTGCTAGGAAGGGTTCGATGAACACTGAAGCTTTCTTT. The encoded protein is CSARKGSMNTEAFF.